A selection of T cell receptor beta chains follows, all from one sample in a study of T cells after yellow fever vaccination. Using its own MiXCR run on the 5' RACE reads, TCRdb lists one record per CDR3 protein. Of some 150,000 distinct CDR3 sequences in the sample, more than 9.5% are singletons; the top ten hold about 38%. Sample: CD8+ T cells sorted from PBMCs, taken 15 days after the yellow fever booster vaccination. These TCRs come from a man aged 18-30 years who received the YFV17D yellow fever vaccine. The CDR3 runs from the conserved cysteine through the conserved F or W. Fields, in order: V gene, J gene, D gene, CDR3 length, clone size, CDR3 DNA, CDR3 protein. D genes are given only for firm matches. The listing skips clone size in some rows; elsewhere it reads once, few, many or a size class.

>TRBV7-2|TRBJ2-3|TRBD2|16|few
TGTGCCAGCAGACCCTACGGGGGGGCTAGCACAGATACGCAGTATTTT
CASRPYGGASTDTQYF
>TRBV7-9|TRBJ1-1|TRBD1|17|few
TGTGCCAGCAGTTTCCGGGGCAGGGGGCTTCGGAACACTGAAGCTTTCTTT
CASSFRGRGLRNTEAFF
>TRBV7-3|TRBJ2-3|-|15|-
TGTGCCAGCAGCCCTGGAGTGAGTCGCACAGATACGCAGTATTTT
CASSPGVSRTDTQYF
>TRBV7-9|TRBJ2-3|TRBD1|15|few
TGTGCCAGCAGCTCGGACAGGGGGGTAACAGATACGCAGTATTTT
CASSSDRGVTDTQYF
>TRBV5-4|TRBJ2-1|TRBD1|15|-
TGTGCCAGCAGCTCCGGGACAGGGTTGAACAATGAGCAGTTCTTC
CASSSGTGLNNEQFF
>TRBV4-3|TRBJ2-1|-|15|-
TGCGCCAGCAGCCAAGCGACGGGGCTCCGATATAGGAAGTTCTTC
CASSQATGLRYRKFF
>TRBV7-9|TRBJ2-6|TRBD1|16|few
TGTGCCAGCAGCCCAGGGACAGACTCTGGGGCCAACGTCCTGACTTTC
CASSPGTDSGANVLTF
>TRBV7-9|TRBJ2-7|TRBD2|15|few
TGTGCCAGCAGCTTAGTTAGCGGGGGACTCTACGAGCAGTACTTC
CASSLVSGGLYEQYF
>TRBV6-2/TRBV6-3|TRBJ1-1|-|14|few
TGTGCCAGCAGTTACTTGTCAGAGAACACTGAAGCTTTCTTT
CASSYLSENTEAFF
>TRBV4-3|TRBJ1-1|-|15|many
TGCGCCAGCAGCCAAAGCGGTCTAGGCGACACTGAAGCTTTCTTT
CASSQSGLGDTEAFF
>TRBV12-3/TRBV12-4|TRBJ1-1|-|12|-
TGTGCCAGCAGTTATAGGGGTCCTGAAGCTTTCTTT
CASSYRGPEAFF
>TRBV5-1|TRBJ2-7|-|15|few
TGCGCCAGCAGCTTTTACCCCGGGGGTTCCTACGAGCAGTACTTC
CASSFYPGGSYEQYF
>TRBV12-3/TRBV12-4|TRBJ1-1|-|14|-
TGTGCCAGCAGTTTCACAACACAAGGGACTGAAGCTTTCTTT
CASSFTTQGTEAFF
>TRBV7-2|TRBJ2-1|-|12|many
TGTGCCAGCAGCCCCACGCCCAATGAGCAGTTCTTC
CASSPTPNEQFF
>TRBV23-1|TRBJ2-2|-|15|-
TGCGCCAGCAGTCAGAGGGGCCGATACACCGGGGAGCTGTTTTTT
CASSQRGRYTGELFF
>TRBV4-2|TRBJ2-5|TRBD2|15|few
TGTGCCAGCAGCTCACTAGCGGGGGGGCCCCAGACCCAGTACTTC
CASSSLAGGPQTQYF
>TRBV7-9|TRBJ2-7|TRBD1|16|-
TGTGCCAGCAGCCTCCTTCCAAGACAGGGCAGGAACGAGCAGTACTTC
CASSLLPRQGRNEQYF
>TRBV4-3|TRBJ2-7|-|15|many
TGCGCCAGCAGCCAGACTCCGACTCTTCGCTACGAGCAGTACTTC
CASSQTPTLRYEQYF
>TRBV27|TRBJ1-2|-|12|-
TGTGCCAGCAGACAGGGATGGTATGGCTACACCTTC
CASRQGWYGYTF
>TRBV4-3|TRBJ2-2|-|13|many
TGCGCCAGCAGCTATAGTAGCACCGGGGAGCTGTTTTTT
CASSYSSTGELFF
>TRBV6-5|TRBJ1-3|-|16|-
TGTGCCAGCAGTTACGGGTGGAGGGTCTCTGGAAACACCATATATTTT
CASSYGWRVSGNTIYF
>TRBV6-4|TRBJ2-7|TRBD2|15|-
TGTGCCAGCAGTGAGAGCGGGGGGGGAATAGATGAGCAGTACTTC
CASSESGGGIDEQYF
>TRBV29-1|TRBJ1-3|-|15|-
TGCAGCGTTGAGATGGATTGGATCTCTGGAAACACCATATATTTT
CSVEMDWISGNTIYF
>TRBV7-6|TRBJ2-2|TRBD2|18|-
TGTGCCAGCAGCTTCCAAGGACTAGCGGGGGCCTCGGCCGGGGAGCTGTTTTTT
CASSFQGLAGASAGELFF
>TRBV6-6|TRBJ2-3|-|13|-
TGTGCCAGCAATTACAGGTTCACAGATACGCAGTATTTT
CASNYRFTDTQYF
>TRBV5-1|TRBJ2-2|TRBD2|15|-
TGCGCCAGCAGAGACAGCGGGGGCCGTAGCGGGGAGCTGTTTTTT
CASRDSGGRSGELFF
>TRBV12-3/TRBV12-4|TRBJ2-3|-|15|-
TGTGCCAGCAGTCCTCTCGGGACTAGCACAGATACGCAGTATTTT
CASSPLGTSTDTQYF
>TRBV7-7|TRBJ2-5|TRBD1|15|many
TGTGCCAGCAGCTTAGAGGACAGGCCCCAAGAGACCCAGTACTTC
CASSLEDRPQETQYF
>TRBV5-5|TRBJ1-1|-|13|few
TGTGCCAGCGGGCATTCAGGGTGGGCTGAAGCTTTCTTT
CASGHSGWAEAFF
>TRBV4-1|TRBJ1-6|-|13|few
TGCGCCAGCAGCCAAGTTGTAGTTTCACCCCTCCACTTT
CASSQVVVSPLHF
>TRBV24-1|TRBJ2-1|TRBD2|13|-
TGTGCCATCTCGCGGGGGGGTCCCTATGAGCAGTTCTTC
CAISRGGPYEQFF
>TRBV29-1|TRBJ1-1|-|12|-
TGCAGCGTTCGGGGCTGGAACACTGAAGCTTTCTTT
CSVRGWNTEAFF